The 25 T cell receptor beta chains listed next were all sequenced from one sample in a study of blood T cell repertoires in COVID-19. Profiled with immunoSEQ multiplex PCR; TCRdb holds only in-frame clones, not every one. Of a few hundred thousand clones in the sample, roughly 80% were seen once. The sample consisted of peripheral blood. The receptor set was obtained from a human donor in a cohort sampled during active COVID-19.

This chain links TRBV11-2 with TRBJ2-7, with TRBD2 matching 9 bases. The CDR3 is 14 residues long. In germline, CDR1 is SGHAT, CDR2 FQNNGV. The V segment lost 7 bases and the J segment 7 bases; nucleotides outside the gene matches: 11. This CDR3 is CASKGVAGAQEQYF. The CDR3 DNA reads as TGTGCCAGCAAGGGGGTAGCGGGAGCGCAAGAGCAGTACTTC.

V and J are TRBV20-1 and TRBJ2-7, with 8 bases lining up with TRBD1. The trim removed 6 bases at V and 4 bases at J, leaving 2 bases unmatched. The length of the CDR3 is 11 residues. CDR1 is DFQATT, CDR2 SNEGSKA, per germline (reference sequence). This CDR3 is CSAHRGYEQYF. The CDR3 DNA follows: TGCAGTGCCCACAGGGGGTACGAGCAGTACTTC.

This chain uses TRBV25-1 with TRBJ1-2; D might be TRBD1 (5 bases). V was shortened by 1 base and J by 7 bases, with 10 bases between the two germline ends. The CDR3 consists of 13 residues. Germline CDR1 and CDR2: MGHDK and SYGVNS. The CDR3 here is CASSEFNRFGYTF. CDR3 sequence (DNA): TGTGCCAGCAGTGAATTTAACAGGTTTGGCTACACCTTC.

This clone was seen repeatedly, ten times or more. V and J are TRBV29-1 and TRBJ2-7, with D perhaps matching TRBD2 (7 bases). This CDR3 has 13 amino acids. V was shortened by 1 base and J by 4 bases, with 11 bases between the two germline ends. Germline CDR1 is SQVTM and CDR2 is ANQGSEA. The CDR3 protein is CSVEARGGYEQYF. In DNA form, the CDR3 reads TGCAGCGTTGAAGCTAGGGGGGGGTACGAGCAGTACTTC.

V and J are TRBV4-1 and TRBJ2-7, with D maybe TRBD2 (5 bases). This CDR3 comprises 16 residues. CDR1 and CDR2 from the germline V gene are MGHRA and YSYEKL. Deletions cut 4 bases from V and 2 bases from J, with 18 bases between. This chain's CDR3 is CASSLRPGERTYEQYF. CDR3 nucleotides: TGCGCCAGCAGCCTCCGACCCGGGGAACGCACCTACGAGCAGTACTTC.

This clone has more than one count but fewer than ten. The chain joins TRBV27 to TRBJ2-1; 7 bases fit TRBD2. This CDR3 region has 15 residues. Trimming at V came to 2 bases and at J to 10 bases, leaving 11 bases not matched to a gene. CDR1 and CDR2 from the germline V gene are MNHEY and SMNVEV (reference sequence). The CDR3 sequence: CASSLASGSPSEQFF. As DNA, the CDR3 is TGTGCCAGCAGTTTAGCTAGCGGTTCCCCATCAGAGCAGTTCTTC.

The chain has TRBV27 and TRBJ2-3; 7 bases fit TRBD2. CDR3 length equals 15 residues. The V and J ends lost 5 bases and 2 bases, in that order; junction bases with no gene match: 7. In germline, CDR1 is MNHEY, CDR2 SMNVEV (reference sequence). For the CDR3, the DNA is TGTGCCAGCAGTGAGCGGGACTACAACACAGATACGCAGTATTTT. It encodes CASSERDYNTDTQYF.

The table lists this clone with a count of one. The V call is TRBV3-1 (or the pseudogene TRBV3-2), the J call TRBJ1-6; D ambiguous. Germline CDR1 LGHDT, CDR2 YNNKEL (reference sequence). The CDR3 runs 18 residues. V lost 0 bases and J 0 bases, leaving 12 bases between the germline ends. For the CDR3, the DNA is TGTGCCAGCAGCCAAGATCTAGGCCGTACCTCCTATAATTCACCCCTCCACTTT. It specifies CASSQDLGRTSYNSPLHF.

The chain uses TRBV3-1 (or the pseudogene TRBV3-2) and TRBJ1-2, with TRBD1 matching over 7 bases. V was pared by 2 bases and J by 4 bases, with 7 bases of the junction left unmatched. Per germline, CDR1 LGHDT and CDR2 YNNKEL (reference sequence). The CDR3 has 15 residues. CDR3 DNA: TGTGCCAGCAGCCAACAGACAGGGACTTCCTATGGCTACACCTTC. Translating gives CASSQQTGTSYGYTF.

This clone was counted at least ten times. The CDR3 reads CASSLMGQGPDRVSNQPQHF. The CDR3 DNA reads as TGTGCCAGCAGTTTAATGGGACAGGGCCCCGACCGAGTTAGCAATCAGCCCCAGCATTTT. The J gene is TRBJ1-5, the V gene TRBV27; TRBD1 matches 9 bases. CDR1 and CDR2 from the germline V gene are MNHEY and SMNVEV (reference sequence). The CDR3 loop spans 20 amino acids. V was pared by 2 bases and J by 0 bases, with 14 bases of the junction left unmatched.

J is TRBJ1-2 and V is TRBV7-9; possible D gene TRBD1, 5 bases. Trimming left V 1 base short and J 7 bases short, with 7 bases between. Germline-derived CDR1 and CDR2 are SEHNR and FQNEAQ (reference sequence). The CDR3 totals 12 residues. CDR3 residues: CASSLETGGYTF. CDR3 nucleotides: TGTGCCAGCAGCTTAGAAACAGGTGGCTACACCTTC. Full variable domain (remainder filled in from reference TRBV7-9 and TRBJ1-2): DTGVSQNPRHKITKRGQNVTFRCDPISEHNRLYWYRQTLGQGPEFLTYFQNEAQLEKSRLLSDRFSAERPKGSFSTLEIQRTEQGDSAMYLCASSLETGGYTFGSGTRLTVV.

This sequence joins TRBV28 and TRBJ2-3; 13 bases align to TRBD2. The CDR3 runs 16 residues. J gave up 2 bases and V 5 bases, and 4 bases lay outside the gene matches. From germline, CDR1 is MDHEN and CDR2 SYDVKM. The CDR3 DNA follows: TGTGCCAGCAGTCCCGGGACTAGCGGGAACACAGATACGCAGTATTTT. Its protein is CASSPGTSGNTDTQYF.

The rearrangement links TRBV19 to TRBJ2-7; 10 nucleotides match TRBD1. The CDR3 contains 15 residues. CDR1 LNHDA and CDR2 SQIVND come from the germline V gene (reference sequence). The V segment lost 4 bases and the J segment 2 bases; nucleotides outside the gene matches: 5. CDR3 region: CASSTGTGETYEQYF. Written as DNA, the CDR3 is TGTGCCAGTAGTACGGGGACAGGGGAAACCTACGAGCAGTACTTC.

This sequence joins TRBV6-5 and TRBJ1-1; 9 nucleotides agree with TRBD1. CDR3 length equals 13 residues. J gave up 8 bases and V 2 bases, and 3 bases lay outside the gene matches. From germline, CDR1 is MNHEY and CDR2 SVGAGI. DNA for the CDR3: TGTGCCAGCAGTTACCGCGACAGGGGGGAAGCTTTCTTT. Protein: CASSYRDRGEAFF.

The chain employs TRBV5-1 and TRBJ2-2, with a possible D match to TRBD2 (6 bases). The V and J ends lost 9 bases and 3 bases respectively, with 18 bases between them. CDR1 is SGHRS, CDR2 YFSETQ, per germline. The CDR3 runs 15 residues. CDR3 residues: CATARDSLYTGELFF. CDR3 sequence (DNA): TGCGCCACCGCCCGGGACTCCTTATACACCGGGGAGCTGTTTTTT.

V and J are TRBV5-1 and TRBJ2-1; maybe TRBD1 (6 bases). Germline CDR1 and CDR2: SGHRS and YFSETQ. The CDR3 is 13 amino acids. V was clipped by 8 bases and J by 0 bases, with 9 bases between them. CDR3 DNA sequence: TGCGCCAGTCGGACAGTCTCCTACAATGAGCAGTTCTTC. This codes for CASRTVSYNEQFF.

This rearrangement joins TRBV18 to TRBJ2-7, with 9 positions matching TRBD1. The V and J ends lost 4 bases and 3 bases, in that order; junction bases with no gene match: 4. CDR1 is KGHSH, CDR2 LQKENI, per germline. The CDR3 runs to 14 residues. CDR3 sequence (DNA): TGTGCCAGCTCACTACCGGGACAGGGCTACGAGCAGTACTTC. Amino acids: CASSLPGQGYEQYF.

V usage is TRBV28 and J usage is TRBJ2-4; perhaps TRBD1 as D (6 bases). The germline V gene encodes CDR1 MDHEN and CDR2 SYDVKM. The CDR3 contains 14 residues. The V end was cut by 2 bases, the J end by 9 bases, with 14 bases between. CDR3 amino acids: CASSLAPGDRIQYF. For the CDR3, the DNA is TGTGCCAGCAGTTTAGCACCAGGGGACCGCATTCAGTACTTC.

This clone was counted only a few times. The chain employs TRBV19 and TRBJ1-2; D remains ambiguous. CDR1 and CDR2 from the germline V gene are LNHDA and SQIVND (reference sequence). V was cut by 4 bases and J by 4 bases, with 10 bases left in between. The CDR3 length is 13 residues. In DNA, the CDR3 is TGTGCCAGTAGTAGGCCAGGTCGCTATGGCTACACCTTC. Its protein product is CASSRPGRYGYTF.

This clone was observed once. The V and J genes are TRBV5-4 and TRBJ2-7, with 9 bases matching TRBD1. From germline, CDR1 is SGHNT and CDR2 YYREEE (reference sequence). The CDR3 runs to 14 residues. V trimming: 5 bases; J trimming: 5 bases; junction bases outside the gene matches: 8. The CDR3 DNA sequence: TGTGCCAGCAGTCAAGACAGGGGGGCCAACGAGCAGTACTTC. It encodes CASSQDRGANEQYF.

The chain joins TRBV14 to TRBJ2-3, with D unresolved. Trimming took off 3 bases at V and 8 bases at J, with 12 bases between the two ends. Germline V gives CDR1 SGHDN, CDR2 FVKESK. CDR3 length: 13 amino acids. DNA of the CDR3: TGTGCCAGCAGCCAGTCTGCGCGGAGTACGCAGTATTTT. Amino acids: CASSQSARSTQYF.

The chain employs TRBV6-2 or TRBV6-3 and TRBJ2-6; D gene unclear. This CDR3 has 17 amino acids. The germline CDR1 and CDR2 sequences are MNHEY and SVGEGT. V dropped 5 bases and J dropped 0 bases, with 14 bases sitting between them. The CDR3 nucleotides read TGTGCCAGCAGTGCCGAGTGGAGTCGCTCTGGGGCCAACGTCCTGACTTTC. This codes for CASSAEWSRSGANVLTF.

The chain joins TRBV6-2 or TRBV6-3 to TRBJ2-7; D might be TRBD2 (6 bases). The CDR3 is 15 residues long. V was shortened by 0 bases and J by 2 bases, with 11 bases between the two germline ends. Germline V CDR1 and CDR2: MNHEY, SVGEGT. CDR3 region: CASSYSSGHTYEQYF. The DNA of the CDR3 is TGTGCCAGCAGTTACTCTAGCGGCCATACCTACGAGCAGTACTTC.

The CDR3 sequence is CASSLIGREGYEQYF. The CDR3, as DNA: TGTGCCAGCAGCCTCATAGGGCGGGAGGGCTACGAGCAGTACTTC. The genes are TRBV7-9 and TRBJ2-7, with 9 bases that match TRBD2. This CDR3 has 15 residues. J gave up 3 bases and V 5 bases, and 8 bases lay outside the gene matches. Germline V lookup: CDR1 SEHNR, CDR2 FQNEAQ (reference sequence).

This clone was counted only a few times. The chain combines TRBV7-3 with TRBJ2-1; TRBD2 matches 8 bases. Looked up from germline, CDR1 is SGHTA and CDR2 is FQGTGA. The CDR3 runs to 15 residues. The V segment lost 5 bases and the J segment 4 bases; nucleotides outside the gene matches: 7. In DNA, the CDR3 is TGTGCCAGCAGCGCCACGGGAGGGGGATACAATGAGCAGTTCTTC. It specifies CASSATGGGYNEQFF.